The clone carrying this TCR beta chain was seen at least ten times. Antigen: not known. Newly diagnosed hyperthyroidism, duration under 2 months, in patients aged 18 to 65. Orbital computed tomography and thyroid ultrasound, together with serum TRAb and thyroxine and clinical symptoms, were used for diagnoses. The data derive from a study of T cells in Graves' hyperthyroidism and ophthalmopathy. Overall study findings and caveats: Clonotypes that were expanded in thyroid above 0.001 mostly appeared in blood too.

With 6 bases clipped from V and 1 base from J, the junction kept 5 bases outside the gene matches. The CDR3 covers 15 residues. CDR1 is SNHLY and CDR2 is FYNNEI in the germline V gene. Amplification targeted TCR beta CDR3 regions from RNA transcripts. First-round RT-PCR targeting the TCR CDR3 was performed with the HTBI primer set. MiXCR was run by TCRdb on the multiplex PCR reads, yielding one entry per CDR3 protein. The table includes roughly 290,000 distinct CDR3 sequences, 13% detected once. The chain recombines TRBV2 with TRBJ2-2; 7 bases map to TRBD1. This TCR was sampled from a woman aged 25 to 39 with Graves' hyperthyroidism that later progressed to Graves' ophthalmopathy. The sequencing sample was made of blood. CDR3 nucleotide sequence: TGTGCCAGCAGAGCCGGGACAGTGAACACCGGGGAGCTGTTTTTT. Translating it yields CASRAGTVNTGELFF.